This T cell receptor (beta chain) was retrieved from a study of metastatic and nonmetastatic thyroid tumors. Study context: Across blood and tumor or nodule tissue, repertoires from malignant and benign thyroid patients were compared with one another.

Germline CDR1 MNHNS, CDR2 SASEGT. The CDR3 is 11 residues long. There were no patients who had received any treatment before thyroid surgery. Study-level points and caveats: Benign nodules were reported to have significantly lower TCR beta diversity than malignant thyroid tumors, in blood and tumor.

This clone was detected once. No antigen is known for it. Germline is not matched at one junction end, which may reflect a read error. From the PCR reads, TCRdb re-called clones with MiXCR. The sample consists of around 21,000 clones, about 20% of them appearing once. The material sequenced was tumor tissue. The TCR was taken from a male donor with papillary thyroid cancer or a benign thyroid nodule (not recorded which). Some clones in this sample may be carry-over from other donors' samples. V gene TRBV6-1 combines with J gene TRBJ2-3; D unclear. The CDR3, as DNA: TGTGCCAGCAGTGGAAGCGATACGCAGTTTTTT. Translating gives CASSGSDTQFF.